These T cell receptor beta chains were read from a single sample in a study of spatial heterogeneity in lung cancer. TCRdb reanalysed the 5' RACE reads using MiXCR and keeps one entry per CDR3 protein. The repertoire includes more than 75,000 distinct CDR3 sequences, approximately 19% of them detected once, and roughly 22% sits in the top ten. Sample: PBMCs, taken at follow-up. The receptors here all came from a male donor with early-stage non-small cell lung cancer. The CDR3 runs from the conserved cysteine through the conserved F or W. Each record gives: D gene, clone size, J gene, V gene, CDR3 DNA, CDR3 protein. The D gene is left open where the match is weak. A clone size is listed for some rows: how often the clone was seen (once, few, many), or a class if it is expanded.

d_call: TRBD1; clone_size: many; j_call: TRBJ2-1; v_call: TRBV11-2; cdr3_nt: TGTGCCGGGCCGGACAGGGCTGGGGATGAGCAGTTCTTC; cdr3_aa: CAGPDRAGDEQFF
d_call: NA; clone_size: NA; j_call: TRBJ1-2; v_call: TRBV29-1; cdr3_nt: TGCAGCGTTTCACTCAACGAATGGTTCTATGGCTACACCTTC; cdr3_aa: CSVSLNEWFYGYTF
d_call: NA; clone_size: few; j_call: TRBJ2-2; v_call: TRBV10-3; cdr3_nt: TGTGCCATCAGTGACGAAGGGAACACCGGGGAGCTGTTTTTT; cdr3_aa: CAISDEGNTGELFF
d_call: NA; clone_size: many; j_call: TRBJ1-1; v_call: TRBV27; cdr3_nt: TGTGCCAGCAGTTTAACAGACAGAAACATGAACACTGAAGCTTTCTTT; cdr3_aa: CASSLTDRNMNTEAFF
d_call: TRBD2; clone_size: few; j_call: TRBJ2-1; v_call: TRBV12-3/TRBV12-4; cdr3_nt: TGTGCCAGCAGTTTCCTGGGACTAGCGGGCGGCAATGAGCAGTTCTTC; cdr3_aa: CASSFLGLAGGNEQFF
d_call: TRBD2; clone_size: NA; j_call: TRBJ2-2; v_call: TRBV20-1; cdr3_nt: TGCAGTGCTAGAGCCAGCGGGGGACACATCACCGGGGAGCTGTTTTTT; cdr3_aa: CSARASGGHITGELFF
d_call: NA; clone_size: NA; j_call: TRBJ2-3; v_call: TRBV19; cdr3_nt: TGTGCCAGTAGTTCGAGGGGGGCCACAGATACGCAGTATTTT; cdr3_aa: CASSSRGATDTQYF
d_call: TRBD2; clone_size: few; j_call: TRBJ2-2; v_call: TRBV3-1; cdr3_nt: TGTGCCAGCAGCCAAATGGGACTAGCGGGAGGGCCAGTCACCGGGGAGCTGTTTTTT; cdr3_aa: CASSQMGLAGGPVTGELFF
d_call: NA; clone_size: NA; j_call: TRBJ2-1; v_call: TRBV2; cdr3_nt: TGTGCCGGGAAGTTAGGGAGCTACAATGAGCGGTTCTTC; cdr3_aa: CAGKLGSYNERFF
d_call: TRBD2; clone_size: few; j_call: TRBJ2-3; v_call: TRBV20-1; cdr3_nt: TGCAGTGCTAGACGGGGACTAGCGGTCACAGATACGCAGTATTTT; cdr3_aa: CSARRGLAVTDTQYF
d_call: TRBD2; clone_size: few; j_call: TRBJ2-1; v_call: TRBV10-3; cdr3_nt: TGTGCCATCAGTGAGAGCGGGGAGCCCTACAATGAGCAGTTCTTC; cdr3_aa: CAISESGEPYNEQFF
d_call: NA; clone_size: many; j_call: TRBJ1-1; v_call: TRBV29-1; cdr3_nt: TGCAGCGTTGAAAGGTCTGAAAGCACTGAAGCTTTCTTT; cdr3_aa: CSVERSESTEAFF
d_call: NA; clone_size: NA; j_call: TRBJ2-1; v_call: TRBV29-1; cdr3_nt: TGCAGCGCCATGTGGGGGGAGAATGAGCAGTTCTTC; cdr3_aa: CSAMWGENEQFF
d_call: NA; clone_size: NA; j_call: TRBJ1-1; v_call: TRBV30; cdr3_nt: TGTGCCTGGAGTGGCGAAGGACTCGCAAACACTGAAGCTTTCTTT; cdr3_aa: CAWSGEGLANTEAFF
d_call: TRBD1; clone_size: few; j_call: TRBJ1-1; v_call: TRBV30; cdr3_nt: TGTGCCCGGGTAGACCGGACAGGGATGAACACTGAAGCTTTCTTT; cdr3_aa: CARVDRTGMNTEAFF
d_call: NA; clone_size: NA; j_call: TRBJ1-2; v_call: TRBV6-5; cdr3_nt: TGTGCCAGCAGAACTCCTTCCGCCCTGAAAGGAGCCTATGGCTACACCTTC; cdr3_aa: CASRTPSALKGAYGYTF
d_call: NA; clone_size: NA; j_call: TRBJ2-7; v_call: TRBV3-1; cdr3_nt: TGTGCCAGCAGCCAATACGAGCAGTACTTC; cdr3_aa: CASSQYEQYF
d_call: NA; clone_size: many; j_call: TRBJ2-7; v_call: TRBV27; cdr3_nt: TGTGCCAGCAGTTTATACACCTACGAGCAGTACTTC; cdr3_aa: CASSLYTYEQYF
d_call: NA; clone_size: NA; j_call: TRBJ2-1; v_call: TRBV12-3/TRBV12-4; cdr3_nt: TGTGCCAGCAGTCTTGTTCCCCCCGAGGGGAACAATGAGCAGTTCTTC; cdr3_aa: CASSLVPPEGNNEQFF
d_call: NA; clone_size: NA; j_call: TRBJ1-2; v_call: TRBV6-5; cdr3_nt: TGTGCCAGCAGCGGAGACAGATTCGGCTACACCTTC; cdr3_aa: CASSGDRFGYTF
d_call: NA; clone_size: NA; j_call: TRBJ2-5; v_call: TRBV20-1; cdr3_nt: TGCAGTGCTAGGCCGGGACTCCCTGGAGGGACCCAGTACTTC; cdr3_aa: CSARPGLPGGTQYF
d_call: TRBD2; clone_size: few; j_call: TRBJ2-7; v_call: TRBV20-1; cdr3_nt: TGCAGTGCCAGCGCCTCTAGCGGGAGGGGGCTTAATGTAGGGCAGTACTTC; cdr3_aa: CSASASSGRGLNVGQYF
d_call: TRBD1; clone_size: few; j_call: TRBJ1-2; v_call: TRBV20-1; cdr3_nt: TGCAGTGCTACCCAAGGGGGCGAGAACTATGGCTACACCTTC; cdr3_aa: CSATQGGENYGYTF
d_call: NA; clone_size: many; j_call: TRBJ2-3; v_call: TRBV6-5; cdr3_nt: TGTGCCAGCAGATCAGAGGCGGGGCGGATCACAGATACGCAGTATTTT; cdr3_aa: CASRSEAGRITDTQYF
d_call: NA; clone_size: few; j_call: TRBJ2-3; v_call: TRBV7-2; cdr3_nt: TGTGCCAGCAGCACCACCCGGGGAACCGATACGCAGTATTTT; cdr3_aa: CASSTTRGTDTQYF
d_call: TRBD2; clone_size: few; j_call: TRBJ2-7; v_call: TRBV19; cdr3_nt: TGTGCCAGTAGTCCTAAGGGACTAGTCCTCGAGCAGTACTTC; cdr3_aa: CASSPKGLVLEQYF
d_call: NA; clone_size: NA; j_call: TRBJ2-3; v_call: TRBV5-1; cdr3_nt: TGCGCCAGCAGCGAAGGAGGTCAAGATACGCAGTATTTT; cdr3_aa: CASSEGGQDTQYF
d_call: TRBD1; clone_size: few; j_call: TRBJ1-6; v_call: TRBV29-1; cdr3_nt: TGCAGCGCACAAACCGGGACAGGATATTCACCCCTCCACTTT; cdr3_aa: CSAQTGTGYSPLHF
d_call: NA; clone_size: few; j_call: TRBJ2-7; v_call: TRBV7-6; cdr3_nt: TGTGCCAGCAGCCCAGCCGGCTACGAGCAGTACTTC; cdr3_aa: CASSPAGYEQYF